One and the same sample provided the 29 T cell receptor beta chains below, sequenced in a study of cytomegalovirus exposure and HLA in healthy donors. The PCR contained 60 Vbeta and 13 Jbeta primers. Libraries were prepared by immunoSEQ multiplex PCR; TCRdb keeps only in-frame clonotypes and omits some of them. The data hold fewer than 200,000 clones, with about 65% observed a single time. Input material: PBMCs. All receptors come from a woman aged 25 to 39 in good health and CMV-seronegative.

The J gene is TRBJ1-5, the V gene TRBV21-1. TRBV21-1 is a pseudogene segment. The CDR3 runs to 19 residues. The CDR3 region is CASNSGGPPAYLSNQPQHF. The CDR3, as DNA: TGTGCCAGCAATTCCGGGGGGCCGCCGGCCTATTTAAGCAATCAGCCCCAGCATTTT.

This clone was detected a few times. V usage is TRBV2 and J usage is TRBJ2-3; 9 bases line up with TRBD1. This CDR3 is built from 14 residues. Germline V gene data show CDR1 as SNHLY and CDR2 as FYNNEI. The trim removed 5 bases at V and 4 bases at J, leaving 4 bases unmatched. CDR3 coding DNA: TGTGCCAGCAGTACCGGGACAGGGCCAGATACGCAGTATTTT. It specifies CASSTGTGPDTQYF.

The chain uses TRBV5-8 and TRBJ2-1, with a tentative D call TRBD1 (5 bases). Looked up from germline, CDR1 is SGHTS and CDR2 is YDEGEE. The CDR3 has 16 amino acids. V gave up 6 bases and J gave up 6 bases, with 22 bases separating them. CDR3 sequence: CASNLLMLTVTNEQFF. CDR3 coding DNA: TGTGCCAGCAACCTTTTGATGCTGACAGTTACCAATGAGCAGTTCTTC.

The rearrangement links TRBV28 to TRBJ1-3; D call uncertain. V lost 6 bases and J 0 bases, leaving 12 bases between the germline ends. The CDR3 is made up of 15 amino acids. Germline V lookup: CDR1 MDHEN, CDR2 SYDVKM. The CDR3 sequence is CASSAMEGSGNTIYF. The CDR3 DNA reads TGTGCCAGCAGCGCGATGGAGGGCTCTGGAAACACCATATATTTT. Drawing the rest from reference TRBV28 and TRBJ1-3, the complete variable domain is DVKVTQSSRYLVKRTGEKVFLECVQDMDHENMFWYRQDPGLGLRLIYFSYDVKMKEKGDIPEGYSVSREKKERFSLILESASTNQTSMYLCASSAMEGSGNTIYFGEGSWLTVV.

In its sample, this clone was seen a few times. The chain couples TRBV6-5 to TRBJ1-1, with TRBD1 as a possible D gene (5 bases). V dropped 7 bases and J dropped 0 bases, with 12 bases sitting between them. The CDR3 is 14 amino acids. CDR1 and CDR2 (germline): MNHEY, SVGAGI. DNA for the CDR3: TGTGCCAGCACCAGGGAGGGGATGAACACTGAAGCTTTCTTT. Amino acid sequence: CASTREGMNTEAFF.

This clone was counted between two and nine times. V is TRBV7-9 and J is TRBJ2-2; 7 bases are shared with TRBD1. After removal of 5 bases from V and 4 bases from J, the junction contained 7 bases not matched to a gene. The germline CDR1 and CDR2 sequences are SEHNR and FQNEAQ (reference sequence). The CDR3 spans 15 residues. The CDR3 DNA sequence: TGTGCCAGCAGCCTGAGACAGGGCCGCACCGGGGAGCTGTTTTTT. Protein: CASSLRQGRTGELFF.

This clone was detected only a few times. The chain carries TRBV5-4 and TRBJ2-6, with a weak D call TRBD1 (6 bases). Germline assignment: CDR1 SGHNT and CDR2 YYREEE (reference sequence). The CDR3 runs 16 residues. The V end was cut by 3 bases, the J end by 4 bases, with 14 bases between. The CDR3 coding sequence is TGTGCCAGCAGCTCCAGGGGTTCGTTGGGGGCCAACGTCCTGACTTTC. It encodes CASSSRGSLGANVLTF. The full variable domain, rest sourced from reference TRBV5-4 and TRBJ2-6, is ETGVTQSPTHLIKTRGQQVTLRCSSQSGHNTVSWYQQALGQGPQFIFQYYREEENGRGNFPPRFSGLQFPNYSSELNVNALELDDSALYLCASSSRGSLGANVLTFGAGSRLTVL.

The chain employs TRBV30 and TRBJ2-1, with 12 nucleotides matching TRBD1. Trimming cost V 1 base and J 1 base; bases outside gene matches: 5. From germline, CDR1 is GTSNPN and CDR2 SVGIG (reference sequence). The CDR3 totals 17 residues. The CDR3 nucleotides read TGTGCCTGGAGTGGGGGACAGGGGGCGCAATCCTACAATGAGCAGTTCTTC. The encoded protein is CAWSGGQGAQSYNEQFF.

CDR3 DNA: TGCGCCAGCAGCCAAGATTTAAATTTGGGACAGGGTTATCAGCCCCAGCATTTT. This gives the protein CASSQDLNLGQGYQPQHF. The gene calls are TRBV4-1 and TRBJ1-5; 9 bases fit TRBD1. The junction had 11 bases not matched to a gene; V was cut back by 0 bases and J by 5 bases. Looked up from germline, CDR1 is MGHRA and CDR2 is YSYEKL. The CDR3 runs 18 residues.

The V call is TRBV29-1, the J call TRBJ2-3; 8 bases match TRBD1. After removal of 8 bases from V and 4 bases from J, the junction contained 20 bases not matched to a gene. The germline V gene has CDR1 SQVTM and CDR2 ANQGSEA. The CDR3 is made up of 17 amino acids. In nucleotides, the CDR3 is TGCAGCTTTCAGGGACAGGAGAGGGTAACGGGCGCAGATACGCAGTATTTT. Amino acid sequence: CSFQGQERVTGADTQYF.

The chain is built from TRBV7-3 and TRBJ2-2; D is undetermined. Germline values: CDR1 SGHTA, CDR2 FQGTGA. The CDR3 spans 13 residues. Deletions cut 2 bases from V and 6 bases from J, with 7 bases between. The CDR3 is CASSLAPAGELFF. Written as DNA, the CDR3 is TGTGCCAGCAGCTTAGCTCCGGCCGGGGAGCTGTTTTTT.

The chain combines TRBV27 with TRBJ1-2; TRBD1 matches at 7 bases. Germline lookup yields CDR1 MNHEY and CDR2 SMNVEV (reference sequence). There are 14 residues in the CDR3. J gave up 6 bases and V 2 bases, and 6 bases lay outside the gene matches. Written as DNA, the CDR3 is TGTGCCAGCAGTTTAGTAGGGACAGCAGATGGCTACACCTTC. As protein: CASSLVGTADGYTF.

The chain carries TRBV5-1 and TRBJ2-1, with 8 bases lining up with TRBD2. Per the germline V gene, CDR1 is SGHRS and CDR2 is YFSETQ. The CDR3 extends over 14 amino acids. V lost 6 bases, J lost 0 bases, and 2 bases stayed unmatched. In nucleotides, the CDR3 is TGCGCCAGCAAGCGGGAGAGCTCCTACAATGAGCAGTTCTTC. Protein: CASKRESSYNEQFF.

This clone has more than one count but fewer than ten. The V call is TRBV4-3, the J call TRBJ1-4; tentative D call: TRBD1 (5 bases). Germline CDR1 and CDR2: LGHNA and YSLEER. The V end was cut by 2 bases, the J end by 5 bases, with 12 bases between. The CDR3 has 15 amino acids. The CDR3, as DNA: TGCGCCAGCAGCCAACAGAAAAGGACAAATGAAAAACTGTTTTTT. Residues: CASSQQKRTNEKLFF.

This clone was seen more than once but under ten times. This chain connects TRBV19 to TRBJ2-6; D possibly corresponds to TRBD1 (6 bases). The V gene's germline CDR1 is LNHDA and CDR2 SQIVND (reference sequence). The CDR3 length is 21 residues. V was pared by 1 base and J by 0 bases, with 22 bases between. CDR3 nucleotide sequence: TGTGCCAGTAGTATAGTCGACAGGATGGTCCCACTAAACTCTGGGGCCAACGTCCTGACTTTC. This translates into CASSIVDRMVPLNSGANVLTF.

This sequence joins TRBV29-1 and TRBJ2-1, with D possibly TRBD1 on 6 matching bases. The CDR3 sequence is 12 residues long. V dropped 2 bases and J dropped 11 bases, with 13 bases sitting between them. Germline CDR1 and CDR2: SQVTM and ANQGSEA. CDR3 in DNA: TGCAGCGTTGAACGGCAGGGGATGAAGCAGTTCTTC. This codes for CSVERQGMKQFF.

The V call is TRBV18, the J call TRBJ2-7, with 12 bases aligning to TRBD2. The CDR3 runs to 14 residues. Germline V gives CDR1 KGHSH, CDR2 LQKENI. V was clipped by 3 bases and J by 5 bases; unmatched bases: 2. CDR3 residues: CASSPRLAGDEQYF. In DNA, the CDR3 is TGTGCCAGCTCACCTCGACTAGCGGGAGACGAGCAGTACTTC.

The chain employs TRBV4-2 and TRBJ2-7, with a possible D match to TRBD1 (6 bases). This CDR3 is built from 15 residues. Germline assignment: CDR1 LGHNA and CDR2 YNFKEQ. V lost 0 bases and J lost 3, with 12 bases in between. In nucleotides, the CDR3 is TGTGCCAGCAGCCAAGATCTGACAGGCGACTACGAGCAGTACTTC. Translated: CASSQDLTGDYEQYF.

The CDR3 here is CASSPGQGFYNEQFF. CDR3 coding DNA: TGTGCCAGCAGCCCGGGACAGGGTTTCTACAATGAGCAGTTCTTC. The chain carries TRBV11-3 and TRBJ2-1; 9 nucleotides match TRBD1. Looked up from germline, CDR1 is SGHNT and CDR2 is YENEEA. The CDR3 sequence is 15 residues long. V shed 5 bases and J 3 bases; nucleotides not matched to a gene: 5.

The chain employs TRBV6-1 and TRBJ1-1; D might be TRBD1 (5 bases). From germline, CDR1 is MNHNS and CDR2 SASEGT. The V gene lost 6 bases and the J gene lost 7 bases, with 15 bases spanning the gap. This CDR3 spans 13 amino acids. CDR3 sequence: CASRGGGFIEAFF. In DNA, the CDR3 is TGTGCCAGCAGGGGCGGGGGTTTTATTGAAGCTTTCTTT.

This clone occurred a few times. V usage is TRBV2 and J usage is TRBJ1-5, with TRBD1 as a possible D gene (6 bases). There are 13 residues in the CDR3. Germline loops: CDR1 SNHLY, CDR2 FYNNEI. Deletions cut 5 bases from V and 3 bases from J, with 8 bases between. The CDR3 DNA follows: TGTGCCAGCAGTATGGGACACAATCAGCCCCAGCATTTT. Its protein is CASSMGHNQPQHF.

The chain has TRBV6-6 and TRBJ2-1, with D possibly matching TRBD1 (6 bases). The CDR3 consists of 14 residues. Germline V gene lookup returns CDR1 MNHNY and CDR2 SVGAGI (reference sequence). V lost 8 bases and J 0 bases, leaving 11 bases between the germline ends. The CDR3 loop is CASGTPSSYNEQFF. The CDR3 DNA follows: TGTGCCAGCGGGACACCTAGCTCCTACAATGAGCAGTTCTTC.

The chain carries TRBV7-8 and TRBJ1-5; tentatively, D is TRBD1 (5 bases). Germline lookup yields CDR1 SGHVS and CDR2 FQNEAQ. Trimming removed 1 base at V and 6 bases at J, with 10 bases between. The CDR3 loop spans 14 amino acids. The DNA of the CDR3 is TGTGCCAGCAGCTTAGGGGGGGGACGTCAGCCCCAGCATTTT. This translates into CASSLGGGRQPQHF. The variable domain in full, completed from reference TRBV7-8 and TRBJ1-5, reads GAGVSQSPRYKVAKRGQDVALRCDPISGHVSLFWYQQALGQGPEFLTYFQNEAQLDKSGLPSDRFFAERPEGSVSTLKIQRTQQEDSAVYLCASSLGGGRQPQHFGDGTRLSIL.

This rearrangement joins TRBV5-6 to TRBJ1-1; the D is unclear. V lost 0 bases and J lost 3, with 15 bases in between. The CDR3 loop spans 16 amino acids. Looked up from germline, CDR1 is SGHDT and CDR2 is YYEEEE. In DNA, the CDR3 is TGTGCCAGCAGCTTGGGGGCACCTCTTAAGGACACTGAAGCTTTCTTT. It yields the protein CASSLGAPLKDTEAFF.

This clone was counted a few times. In nucleotides, the CDR3 is TGTGCCACTGGTCGGGTGGGGACACAGTACTTC. It yields the protein CATGRVGTQYF. The V and J genes are TRBV6-5 and TRBJ2-5, with TRBD1 as a possible D gene (6 bases). V was pared by 10 bases and J by 11 bases, with 17 bases between. CDR1 is MNHEY, CDR2 SVGAGI, per germline. There are 11 residues in the CDR3.

The CDR3: CASSGWEPQHF. CDR3 bases: TGTGCCAGCAGCGGGTGGGAGCCCCAGCATTTT. The rearrangement joins TRBV28 to TRBJ1-5; D ambiguous. V was clipped by 6 bases and J by 8 bases, with 8 bases between them. CDR3 size: 11 residues. CDR1 is MDHEN, CDR2 SYDVKM, per germline.

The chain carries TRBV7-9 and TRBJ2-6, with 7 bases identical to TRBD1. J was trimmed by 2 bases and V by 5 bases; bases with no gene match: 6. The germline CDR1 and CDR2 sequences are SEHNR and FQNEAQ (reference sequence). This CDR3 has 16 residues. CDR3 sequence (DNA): TGTGCCAGCAGCGCGGTGACAGGGCCTGGGGCCAACGTCCTGACTTTC. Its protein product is CASSAVTGPGANVLTF.

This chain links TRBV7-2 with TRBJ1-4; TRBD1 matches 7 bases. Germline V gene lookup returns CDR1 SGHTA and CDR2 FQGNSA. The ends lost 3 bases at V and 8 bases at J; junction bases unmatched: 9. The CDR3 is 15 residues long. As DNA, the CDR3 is TGTGCCAGCAGCTTCCAGGGGGGTATGCGCGAAAAACTGTTTTTT. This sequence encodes CASSFQGGMREKLFF.

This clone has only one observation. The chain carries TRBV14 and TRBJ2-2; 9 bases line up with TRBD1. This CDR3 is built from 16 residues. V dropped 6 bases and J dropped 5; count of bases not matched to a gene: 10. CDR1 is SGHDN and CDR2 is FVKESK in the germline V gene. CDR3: CASSPMDRGRTGELFF. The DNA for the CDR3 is TGTGCCAGCAGTCCAATGGACAGGGGAAGGACCGGGGAGCTGTTTTTT.